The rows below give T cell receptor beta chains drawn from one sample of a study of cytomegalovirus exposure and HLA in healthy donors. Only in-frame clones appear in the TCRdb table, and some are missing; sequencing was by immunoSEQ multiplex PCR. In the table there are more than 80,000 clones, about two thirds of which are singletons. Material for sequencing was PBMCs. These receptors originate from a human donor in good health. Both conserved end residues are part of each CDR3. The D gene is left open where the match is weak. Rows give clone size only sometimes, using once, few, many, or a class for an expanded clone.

cdr3_aa: CASSQDRTANYGYTF
cdr3_nt: TGCGCCAGCAGCCAAGATAGGACAGCTAACTATGGCTACACCTTC
v_call: TRBV4-1
j_call: TRBJ1-2
clone_size: few
d_call: .

cdr3_aa: CASSLSAGGSTDTQYF
cdr3_nt: TGTGCCAGCAGCCTCTCAGCGGGGGGTTCCACAGATACGCAGTATTTT
v_call: TRBV4-2
j_call: TRBJ2-3
clone_size: .
d_call: TRBD2

cdr3_aa: CASSEYGAVDNQPQHF
cdr3_nt: TGTGCCAGCAGTGAATATGGGGCGGTTGACAATCAGCCCCAGCATTTT
v_call: TRBV25-1
j_call: TRBJ1-5
clone_size: few
d_call: .

cdr3_aa: CASSSPGVGGPGGFF
cdr3_nt: TGTGCCAGCAGTAGCCCCGGGGTCGGGGGGCCGGGAGGGTTCTTC
v_call: TRBV5-4
j_call: TRBJ2-1
clone_size: few
d_call: .

cdr3_aa: CASSFPGGMDSPLHF
cdr3_nt: TGTGCCAGCAGCTTTCCAGGGGGAATGGATTCACCCCTCCACTTT
v_call: TRBV5-4
j_call: TRBJ1-6
clone_size: few
d_call: TRBD1

cdr3_aa: CASSFLAGVETQYF
cdr3_nt: TGTGCCAGCAGCTTTCTAGCGGGGGTAGAGACCCAGTACTTC
v_call: TRBV11-2
j_call: TRBJ2-5
clone_size: .
d_call: TRBD2

cdr3_aa: CASSLGTPIRYEQYF
cdr3_nt: TGTGCCAGCAGCTTAGGTACACCCATCCGCTACGAGCAGTACTTC
v_call: TRBV7-2
j_call: TRBJ2-7
clone_size: .
d_call: .

cdr3_aa: CASSLQGVTDTQYF
cdr3_nt: TGTGCCAGCAGCTTACAGGGTGTCACAGATACGCAGTATTTT
v_call: TRBV11-3
j_call: TRBJ2-3
clone_size: .
d_call: .

cdr3_aa: CASSLAGAETQYF
cdr3_nt: TGCGCCAGCAGCTTGGCAGGGGCAGAGACCCAGTACTTC
v_call: TRBV5-1
j_call: TRBJ2-5
clone_size: .
d_call: .

cdr3_aa: CASRDRVSYNEQFF
cdr3_nt: TGTGCCAGCAGGGACAGGGTATCGTACAATGAGCAGTTCTTC
v_call: TRBV2
j_call: TRBJ2-1
clone_size: .
d_call: TRBD1

cdr3_aa: CAWSRDSTYEQYF
cdr3_nt: TGTGCCTGGAGTCGGGACAGTACCTACGAGCAGTACTTC
v_call: TRBV30
j_call: TRBJ2-7
clone_size: .
d_call: TRBD1

cdr3_aa: CASSLTGTDTQYF
cdr3_nt: TGTGCCAGCAGTTTGACAGGGACAGATACGCAGTATTTT
v_call: TRBV7-3
j_call: TRBJ2-3
clone_size: .
d_call: TRBD1

cdr3_aa: CASSIRAGRANTGELFF
cdr3_nt: TGTGCCAGTAGTATCCGGGCAGGGAGGGCGAACACCGGGGAGCTGTTTTTT
v_call: TRBV19
j_call: TRBJ2-2
clone_size: .
d_call: TRBD2

cdr3_aa: CASSVSPVGPTDTQYF
cdr3_nt: TGTGCCAGCAGCGTATCCCCAGTGGGGCCTACAGATACGCAGTATTTT
v_call: TRBV9
j_call: TRBJ2-3
clone_size: .
d_call: .

cdr3_aa: CASSLVGTDYEQYF
cdr3_nt: TGTGCCAGCAGCTTAGTCGGGACAGACTACGAGCAGTACTTC
v_call: TRBV7-9
j_call: TRBJ2-7
clone_size: few
d_call: TRBD1

cdr3_aa: CASSPSGTGEVGELFF
cdr3_nt: TGCGCCAGCAGCCCGTCCGGGACAGGGGAGGTCGGGGAGCTGTTTTTT
v_call: TRBV5-1
j_call: TRBJ2-2
clone_size: .
d_call: TRBD1

cdr3_aa: CSVDRRLAGVTDTQYF
cdr3_nt: TGCAGCGTTGACCGGCGACTAGCGGGGGTCACAGATACGCAGTATTTT
v_call: TRBV29-1
j_call: TRBJ2-3
clone_size: .
d_call: TRBD2

cdr3_aa: CASSLGTSGAYYEQYF
cdr3_nt: TGTGCCAGCAGCTTAGGGACTAGCGGGGCCTACTACGAGCAGTACTTC
v_call: TRBV11-3
j_call: TRBJ2-7
clone_size: .
d_call: TRBD2

cdr3_aa: CASSLGGGPTYEQYF
cdr3_nt: TGTGCCAGCAGCTTAGGCGGGGGACCAACCTACGAGCAGTACTTC
v_call: TRBV7-3
j_call: TRBJ2-7
clone_size: .
d_call: TRBD2

cdr3_aa: CASRTGLNTEAFF
cdr3_nt: TGCGCCAGCAGGACAGGGTTGAACACTGAAGCTTTCTTT
v_call: TRBV4-1
j_call: TRBJ1-1
clone_size: .
d_call: TRBD1

cdr3_aa: CASSLGGTGETQYF
cdr3_nt: TGTGCCAGCAGCTTGGGGGGGACAGGGGAGACCCAGTACTTC
v_call: TRBV7-7
j_call: TRBJ2-5
clone_size: .
d_call: TRBD1

cdr3_aa: CASNHWGDSDSSPLHF
cdr3_nt: TGCGCCAGCAACCATTGGGGGGATTCGGATAGTTCACCCCTCCACTTT
v_call: TRBV4-3
j_call: TRBJ1-6
clone_size: .
d_call: .

cdr3_aa: CASSSGQYQETQYF
cdr3_nt: TGTGCCAGCAGCTCAGGACAGTACCAAGAGACCCAGTACTTC
v_call: TRBV9
j_call: TRBJ2-5
clone_size: few
d_call: .